Each of the 5 T cell receptor beta chains below was sequenced from the same sample in a study of blood T cell repertoires in COVID-19. Some clones are missing from TCRdb's copy, which holds only in-frame ones; the method was immunoSEQ multiplex PCR. This sample has about 69,000 clones, with 75% to 85% found just once. Sequenced input: peripheral blood. Source of these receptors: a human donor in a cohort sampled during active COVID-19.

This chain connects TRBV5-1 to TRBJ2-3; D call uncertain. V lost 2 bases, J lost 0 bases, and 4 bases lay in between. The germline V gene encodes CDR1 SGHRS and CDR2 YFSETQ. The CDR3 runs 13 residues. The CDR3 region is CASSFMSTDTQYF. The CDR3 nucleotides read TGCGCCAGCAGCTTCATGAGCACAGATACGCAGTATTTT.

The chain carries TRBV10-3 and TRBJ1-1, with D unclear. CDR1 is ENHRY, CDR2 SYGVKD, per germline. V dropped 6 bases and J dropped 6 bases, with 11 bases sitting between them. This CDR3 has 12 amino acids. This CDR3 is CAIRASGSEAFF. The CDR3 DNA reads TGTGCCATCAGGGCTAGTGGATCTGAAGCTTTCTTT.

Ten or more counts support this clone. The chain employs TRBV28 and TRBJ2-7, with D maybe TRBD2 (5 bases). Germline assignment: CDR1 MDHEN and CDR2 SYDVKM. This CDR3 is built from 12 residues. V lost 9 bases and J 5 bases, leaving 14 bases between the germline ends. DNA of the CDR3: TGTGCCAGTCGACATTCGGGGAACGAGCAGTACTTC. Its protein product is CASRHSGNEQYF.

This chain links TRBV11-2 with TRBJ2-2, with D perhaps matching TRBD2 (6 bases). The V end was cut by 1 base, the J end by 7 bases, with 10 bases between. The CDR3 sequence is 14 residues long. CDR1 is SGHAT and CDR2 is FQNNGV in the germline V gene. The CDR3 loop is CASSLAGEVGELFF. The CDR3 DNA sequence: TGTGCCAGCAGCTTAGCGGGAGAGGTCGGGGAGCTGTTTTTT.

The rearrangement joins TRBV7-9 to TRBJ2-2, with 8 nucleotides matching TRBD1. V dropped 7 bases and J dropped 1; count of bases not matched to a gene: 2. Looked up from germline, CDR1 is SEHNR and CDR2 is FQNEAQ (reference sequence). The CDR3 has 14 amino acids. DNA of the CDR3: TGTGCCAGCAACACAGGGGGGAACACCGGGGAGCTGTTTTTT. This translates into CASNTGGNTGELFF.